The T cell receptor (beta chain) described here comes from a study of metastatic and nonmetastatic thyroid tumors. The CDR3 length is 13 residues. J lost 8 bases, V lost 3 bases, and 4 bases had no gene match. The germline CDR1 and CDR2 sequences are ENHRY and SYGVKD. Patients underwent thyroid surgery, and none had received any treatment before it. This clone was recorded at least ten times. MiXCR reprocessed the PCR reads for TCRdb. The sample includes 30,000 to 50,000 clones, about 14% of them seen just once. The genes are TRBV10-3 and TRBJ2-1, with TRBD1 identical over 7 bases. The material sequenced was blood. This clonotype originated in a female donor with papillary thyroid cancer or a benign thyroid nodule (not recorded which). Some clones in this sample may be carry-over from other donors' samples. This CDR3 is CAISDNRGYEQFF. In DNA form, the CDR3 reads TGTGCCATCAGTGATAACAGGGGTTATGAGCAGTTCTTC.